This entry lists 3 T cell receptor beta chains sequenced from one sample in a study of blood T cell repertoires in COVID-19 (TCRdb year 2020). Receptor amplification or capture employed the immunoSEQ multiplex PCR assay. TCRdb mirrors the immuneACCESS table, restricted to in-frame sequences. Some clones are absent from its copies; in checked studies, under half trace to an unresolved V gene, and the reason for the others is unknown. In all, the sample holds 200,000 to 250,000 clones, and around 86% of those were seen once. 2.5% to 3.5% of the sample is in the top ten clones. Specimen: peripheral blood. The receptor set was obtained from a woman aged 30 to 39 who had recovered from COVID-19.

The chain uses TRBV5-4 and TRBJ2-7; D unresolved. The CDR3 is 13 residues long. V gave up 4 bases and J gave up 2 bases, with 10 bases separating them. The germline CDR1 and CDR2 sequences are SGHNT and YYREEE (reference sequence). The CDR3 region has the DNA TGTGCCAGCAGCGATCGTTCAGCCTACGAGCAGTACTTC. The encoded protein is CASSDRSAYEQYF.

The chain recombines TRBV6-5 with TRBJ1-2; D gene uncertain. V was clipped by 6 bases and J by 4 bases, with 12 bases between them. The CDR3 length is 13 residues. Per germline, CDR1 MNHEY and CDR2 SVGAGI. CDR3: CASRTPSSYGYTF. CDR3 bases: TGTGCCAGCAGGACACCTTCCTCCTATGGCTACACCTTC.

This chain connects TRBV7-9 to TRBJ2-7; 10 positions agree with TRBD1. This CDR3 has 14 residues. V was pared by 5 bases and J by 2 bases, with 3 bases of the junction left unmatched. Germline V gene data show CDR1 as SEHNR and CDR2 as FQNEAQ (reference sequence). CDR3 protein: CASSQGTGAYEQYF. CDR3 bases: TGTGCCAGCAGCCAAGGGACAGGGGCCTACGAGCAGTACTTC.